This T cell receptor beta chain was sequenced during a study of blood T cell repertoires in COVID-19. Per germline, CDR1 LNHDA and CDR2 SQIVND (reference sequence). This CDR3 is built from 16 residues. The trim removed 2 bases at V and 5 bases at J, leaving 10 bases unmatched. Per the study methods: Amplification with reference gene primers provided the estimates of nucleated cell counts. Here immunoSEQ multiplex PCR was the method, and the copy in TCRdb shows in-frame clones only, minus some. The DNA was the basis for D and trimming; V, J and clone size are from that table. The repertoire holds some 180,000 clones, with roughly 76% as singletons.

The sample was peripheral blood. The sequence was collected from a woman between 40 and 55 years old with COVID-19, enrolled during active disease. V usage is TRBV19 and J usage is TRBJ1-2, with 8 bases aligning to TRBD1. As DNA, the CDR3 is TGTGCCAGTAGTATAAGTGTACGACAGGGGAGTTATGGCTACACCTTC. Its translation: CASSISVRQGSYGYTF. The full variable domain, in which reference TRBV19 and TRBJ1-2 provide the parts outside the CDR3, is DGGITQSPKYLFRKEGQNVTLSCEQNLNHDAMYWYRQDPGQGLRLIYYSQIVNDFQKGDIAEGYSVSREKKESFPLTVTSAQKNPTAFYLCASSISVRQGSYGYTFGSGTRLTVV.